This TCR beta chain was sequenced during a study of OX40 agonist ivuxolimab in advanced cancers. Concerning the study at large: Ivuxolimab was a fully human IgG2 agonistic monoclonal antibody targeting the costimulatory receptor OX40 (CD134). Of the roughly 50 dose-escalation patients, hepatocellular carcinoma was present in about 19, melanoma in around 15, renal cell carcinoma in 9 and head and neck cancer in 9. Peripheral TCRbeta sequencing was intended to test whether TCR sequence diversity was altered and clonal T-cell expansion was caused by ivuxolimab. A male proportion of around 80% and a mean age of 60 years, ranging from 23 to 79, were recorded for the dose-escalation cohort. Prior anti-PD-1, anti-PD-L1 or anti-CTLA-4 therapy was permitted, and checkpoint inhibitors had been received by around 40% of dose-escalation patients. Partial responses were achieved by three dose-escalation patients, of whom one had hepatocellular carcinoma and two had cutaneous melanoma. Intravenous ivuxolimab was administered to patients every 2 weeks at six dose levels: 0.01, 0.1, 0.3, 1.5, 3 and 10 mg/kg. The paper covers the monotherapy dose-escalation part of the phase I ivuxolimab trial, which included N ≈ 52 patients. Broader findings and caveats from the paper: Low levels of normalized T-cell clonal expansion were also seen in some patients who did not respond. The antigen specificity of the peripheral T cells that underwent clonal expansion was not determined. In partial responders in the 0.1-3.0 mg/kg groups, normalized peripheral clonal expansion was found to be among the lowest, especially among CD8+ T cells. At doses of 0.1 to 3.0 mg/kg, clonal expansion of both CD4+ and CD8+ T cells in blood was seen between baseline and week 6. After ivuxolimab, expanded clones were on average more numerous among CD8+ T cells than among CD4+ T cells.

The trial excluded patients who had a history of autoimmune disease or who were on systemic immunosuppression. Peripheral blood for TCR sequencing was collected from all dose cohorts at baseline, on cycle 4 day 1, and on cycle 7 day 1. The samples were taken from a phase I, first-in-human, multicenter, open-label dose-escalation trial of ivuxolimab. Adults with locally advanced or metastatic melanoma, renal cell carcinoma, hepatocellular carcinoma or head and neck squamous cell carcinoma were enrolled in the trial. CD4+ and CD8+ T cells were sorted separately from peripheral blood before TCR sequencing. CDR1 and CDR2 were assigned from the germline V gene (reference sequence) as MNHEY and SMNVEV. From the cysteine up to the phenylalanine, the CDR3 has a length of 15 residues. Only the CDR3 portion is preserved as DNA: 45 bases, with reading frame beginning at the first base. Relative to germline, V is 0 bases shorter and J is 0 bases shorter, with 6 bases between their ends.

To sequence the TCRbeta CDR3 region, genomic DNA was isolated from the sorted cells. The immunoSEQ Assay was used to sequence the TCRbeta CDR3 regions. The table was pulled from immuneACCESS by TCRdb, which kept in-frame rearrangements only. Such tables lose some clones; where checked, under half of the loss comes from unresolved V genes, and the rest has no known cause. The sample table shows 60,000 to 75,000 clones, and approximately 90% are seen once. The ten largest clones capture 1.1% of the sample. Comments on this clone: Its antigen target is currently unknown. No base qualities exist here, and no much larger clone lies one base off it.

The sequencing here drew on CD4+ or CD8+ T cells sorted from blood, taken in a trial of the OX40 agonist ivuxolimab. The chain employs TRBV27 and TRBJ1-3; no D gene is confidently identified. This sequence originates from an adult with an advanced solid tumor such as melanoma, head and neck, liver or kidney cancer. In nucleotides, the sequence is TGTGCCAGCAGTTTATCGGCGGCCTCTGGAAACACCATATATTTT. The resulting protein is CASSLSAASGNTIYF.